The 30 T cell receptor beta chains given below trace back to one sample, sequenced in a study of regulatory T cells in long-lasting Graves disease. Specified time point: newly diagnosed GD, antithyroid drugs for less than 3 months. The TCR library was made from RNA that had been extracted from PBMCs in TRIzol. TCR beta libraries were built with iRepertoire HTBI primers and Arm-PCR of CDR3 regions. TCRdb re-called the multiplex PCR reads through MiXCR, storing one row per CDR3 protein. The profile shows around 450,000 distinct CDR3 sequences, about 16% of them singletons. The same data also contributed to another study, on T cells in Graves' hyperthyroidism and ophthalmopathy.

Sample: peripheral blood mononuclear cells (PBMCs), taken at new diagnosis, from a patient treated with antithyroid drugs. These receptors originate from a man aged 40-55 years with Graves disease.

The V call is TRBV20-1, the J call TRBJ2-1; the match to TRBD1 covers 10 bases. The CDR3 is 14 residues long. The trim removed 8 bases at V and 0 bases at J, leaving 4 bases unmatched. Looked up from germline, CDR1 is DFQATT and CDR2 is SNEGSKA (reference sequence). The CDR3 loop is CSTRTGGSYNEQFF. The DNA of the CDR3 is TGCAGTACAAGGACAGGGGGCTCCTACAATGAGCAGTTCTTC.

This clonotype was found many times. This chain uses TRBV20-1 with TRBJ2-1, with D unclear. Germline loops: CDR1 DFQATT, CDR2 SNEGSKA (reference sequence). This CDR3 is 16 amino acids long. V gave up 1 base and J gave up 3 bases, with 16 bases separating them. CDR3 bases: TGCAGTGCTAGAGGGGCGGTGGCTAAGGTCTACAATGAGCAGTTCTTC. Its protein product is CSARGAVAKVYNEQFF.

This clonotype was seen a handful of times. J is TRBJ2-6 and V is TRBV10-2; possible D gene TRBD1, 5 bases. The CDR3 spans 14 residues. CDR1 and CDR2 from the germline V gene are WSHSY and SAAADI. V was trimmed by 5 bases and J by 2 bases, leaving 7 bases between them. The chain's CDR3 is CASSTGPGANVLTF. DNA of the CDR3: TGCGCCAGCAGTACAGGTCCTGGGGCCAACGTCCTGACTTTC.

This clonotype was recorded a few times. The genes are TRBV7-2 and TRBJ2-1; 11 bases align to TRBD2. Trimming removed 1 base from V and 6 bases from J; junction bases left unmatched: 5. There are 16 residues in the CDR3. The germline gives CDR1 SGHTA, CDR2 FQGNSA. The CDR3 DNA follows: TGTGCCAGCAGCTTAGAGGCCACTAGCGGGAGCAATGAGCAGTTCTTC. As protein: CASSLEATSGSNEQFF.

This clonotype showed up many times. The rearrangement uses TRBV28 and TRBJ2-1, with 9 bases matching TRBD2. After removal of 6 bases from V and 10 bases from J, the junction contained 25 bases not matched to a gene. The CDR3 is 19 amino acids. From germline, CDR1 is MDHEN and CDR2 SYDVKM. The CDR3, as DNA: TGTGCCAGCAGCAATTTAGGGTTGGTAGCTAGCGGGAACCGTTGGGAGCAGTTCTTC. It specifies CASSNLGLVASGNRWEQFF.

As DNA, the CDR3 is TGTGCCAGCACCAGGGGTGAGGGTGAAGAGACCCAGTACTTC. Its protein is CASTRGEGEETQYF. The gene calls are TRBV2 and TRBJ2-5; possible D gene TRBD1, 6 bases. Germline lookup yields CDR1 SNHLY and CDR2 FYNNEI. CDR3 length: 14 residues. The V end lost 7 bases, the J end lost 3 bases, and 15 bases lay between the germline ends.

There are many counts of this clonotype. This chain joins TRBV10-3 and TRBJ2-1, with 7 bases matching TRBD2. V gave up 10 bases and J gave up 6 bases; unmatched junction bases: 6. Germline lookup yields CDR1 ENHRY and CDR2 SYGVKD. The CDR3 runs to 12 residues. CDR3 sequence reads: CATWEGSNEQFF. As DNA, the CDR3 is TGTGCCACATGGGAGGGGAGCAATGAGCAGTTCTTC.

The chain links TRBV28 to TRBJ1-5; D is uncertain. The germline V gene encodes CDR1 MDHEN and CDR2 SYDVKM. The V gene lost 8 bases and the J gene lost 0 bases, with 23 bases spanning the gap. This CDR3 is built from 18 residues. The DNA of the CDR3 is TGTGCCAGCCGAAATGAGGGCTCTAGGGCCTATAGCAATCAGCCCCAGCATTTT. This encodes CASRNEGSRAYSNQPQHF.

This clonotype was recorded at least ten times. CDR3 loop: CASSLIRGDWETQYF. CDR3 nucleotide sequence: TGTGCCAGCAGCTTAATTCGGGGGGACTGGGAGACCCAGTACTTC. The chain uses TRBV11-2 and TRBJ2-5; 7 bases match TRBD2. V lost 2 bases and J lost 5; bases outside the gene matches: 8. CDR3 size: 15 residues. The germline V gene has CDR1 SGHAT and CDR2 FQNNGV.

This clonotype was seen repeatedly, ten times or more. This sequence joins TRBV28 and TRBJ2-3; D gene uncertain. Germline V gene lookup returns CDR1 MDHEN and CDR2 SYDVKM. V gave up 7 bases and J gave up 1 base, with 18 bases separating them. This CDR3 has 16 residues. The CDR3 sequence is CASKHTPSLGTDTQYF. The CDR3 DNA follows: TGTGCCAGCAAACACACCCCGTCGTTAGGCACAGATACGCAGTATTTT.

This clonotype has ten or more counts. This rearrangement joins TRBV7-3 to TRBJ2-7, with D hard to call. The CDR3 has 13 amino acids. V lost 1 base and J lost 3, with 7 bases in between. Germline V lookup: CDR1 SGHTA, CDR2 FQGTGA. The chain's CDR3 is CASSLMGGYEQYF. Written as DNA, the CDR3 is TGTGCCAGCAGCTTAATGGGCGGCTACGAGCAGTACTTC.

V and J are TRBV28 and TRBJ2-5, with D possibly being TRBD1 or TRBD2 (5 bases each). CDR1 and CDR2 (germline): MDHEN, SYDVKM. Trimming took 1 base from V and 5 from J, leaving 11 bases between them. The CDR3 loop spans 14 amino acids. Written as DNA, the CDR3 is TGTGCCAGCAGTTTATATCTGGGGGTGGAGACCCAGTACTTC. Protein: CASSLYLGVETQYF.

This clonotype was detected many times. As DNA, the CDR3 is TGTGCCATCACCCCAACCGGGACTAGGGGGTACGAGCAGTACTTC. Encoded protein: CAITPTGTRGYEQYF. The chain has TRBV10-3 and TRBJ2-7, with 8 nucleotides matching TRBD2. Losses at the gene ends were 7 bases for V and 4 bases for J; bases not matched to a gene: 12. Germline V gene lookup returns CDR1 ENHRY and CDR2 SYGVKD. The CDR3 is 15 amino acids.

V gene TRBV6-1 combines with J gene TRBJ1-5; 8 bases match TRBD1. The V gene end was trimmed by 6 bases and the J gene end by 6 bases; junction bases not matched to a gene: 16. The CDR3 totals 17 residues. Per the germline V gene, CDR1 is MNHNS and CDR2 is SASEGT. CDR3 nucleotide sequence: TGTGCCAGCAGAAAGGGTGGGACAGGATCCTTCATTCAGCCCCAGCATTTT. This sequence encodes CASRKGGTGSFIQPQHF.

As to this clonotype: This may come from a read error, since a much larger clone is one base off. This chain links TRBV7-2 with TRBJ2-7; 7 bases fit TRBD1. Germline-derived CDR1 and CDR2 are SGHTA and FQGNSA. The J segment lost 4 bases and the V segment lost 1 base, leaving 16 bases of the junction unmatched. There are 18 residues in the CDR3. CDR3 DNA sequence: TGTGCCAGCAGCTTAGTCGCAGCCAGGCAGGGGGAACCATACGAGCAGTACTTC. It specifies CASSLVAARQGEPYEQYF.

This clonotype was counted ten times or more. CDR3 amino acids: CSARFGGRFGYEQYF. The CDR3 DNA follows: TGCAGTGCTAGGTTTGGCGGGAGGTTCGGCTACGAGCAGTACTTC. The chain recombines TRBV20-1 with TRBJ2-7; 8 nucleotides match TRBD2. Unmatched junction bases numbered 10, after V lost 3 bases and J lost 3 bases. The CDR3 is 15 residues long. The germline gives CDR1 DFQATT, CDR2 SNEGSKA (reference sequence).

The chain is built from TRBV18 and TRBJ1-2; 9 nucleotides align to TRBD1. CDR1 is KGHSH, CDR2 LQKENI, per germline. After removal of 3 bases from V and 4 bases from J, the junction contained 6 bases not matched to a gene. The CDR3 covers 15 residues. The CDR3 loop reads CASSPGTGNPYGYTF. The DNA for the CDR3 is TGTGCCAGCTCACCTGGGACAGGGAACCCCTATGGCTACACCTTC.

Ten or more counts support this clonotype. This rearrangement joins TRBV18 to TRBJ1-2; D gene unclear. Trimming took 2 bases from V and 3 from J, leaving 10 bases between them. CDR1 and CDR2 from the germline V gene are KGHSH and LQKENI. The CDR3 has 14 residues. The CDR3 DNA reads TGTGCCAGCTCACCAAGGTCCGGTGACTATGGCTACACCTTC. Residues: CASSPRSGDYGYTF. The full variable domain, its missing parts supplied by reference TRBV18 and TRBJ1-2, is NAGVMQNPRHLVRRRGQEARLRCSPMKGHSHVYWYRQLPEEGLKFMVYLQKENIIDESGMPKERFSAEFPKEGPSILRIQQVVRGDSAAYFCASSPRSGDYGYTFGSGTRLTVV.

The chain joins TRBV2 to TRBJ2-3; D remains ambiguous. The CDR3 sequence is 14 residues long. The V gene lost 5 bases and the J gene lost 3 bases, with 12 bases spanning the gap. Germline CDR1 reads SNHLY; CDR2 reads FYNNEI. The DNA of the CDR3 is TGTGCCAGCAGTAAGAGTATCGGAACAGATACGCAGTATTTT. As protein: CASSKSIGTDTQYF.

This clonotype was observed at least ten times. The chain carries TRBV7-9 and TRBJ2-5, with 9 bases identical to TRBD2. CDR3 length: 14 residues. Germline lookup yields CDR1 SEHNR and CDR2 FQNEAQ (reference sequence). V trimming: 6 bases; J trimming: 5 bases; junction bases outside the gene matches: 7. CDR3 DNA: TGTGCCAGCAGTAACGGACTAGCGTCCGAGACCCAGTACTTC. Translation gives CASSNGLASETQYF.

The CDR3 DNA sequence: TGTGCCACCAGTGACCCAGCGGGAGCGCGGACTGATACGCAGTATTTT. Translating it yields CATSDPAGARTDTQYF. The V and J genes are TRBV24-1 and TRBJ2-3, with 8 bases that match TRBD2. CDR3 length: 16 residues. The germline V gene has CDR1 KGHDR and CDR2 SFDVKD. The V and J ends lost 4 bases and 6 bases, in that order; junction bases with no gene match: 11.

This clonotype was counted many times. The chain links TRBV12-3 or TRBV12-4 to TRBJ2-1; D unresolved. There are 12 residues in the CDR3. V shed 3 bases and J shed 7 bases, with 7 bases lying between them. CDR3 sequence (DNA): TGTGCCAGCAGTTTCTTCGGGAATGAGCAGTTCTTC. It yields the protein CASSFFGNEQFF.

This clonotype occurred a few times. The chain recombines TRBV10-3 with TRBJ2-7; D is ambiguous. The CDR3 runs 11 residues. CDR1 and CDR2 (germline): ENHRY, SYGVKD. V was shortened by 1 base and J by 5 bases, with 3 bases between the two germline ends. The CDR3 reads CAISEYDEQYF. DNA for the CDR3: TGTGCCATCAGTGAGTATGACGAGCAGTACTTC.

The genes are TRBV10-3 and TRBJ2-3, with 7 bases fitting TRBD2. The CDR3 is 14 residues long. From germline, CDR1 is ENHRY and CDR2 SYGVKD. V shed 6 bases and J 3 bases; nucleotides not matched to a gene: 6. The CDR3 DNA reads TGTGCCATCAGCCGACTAGCAGAGACAGATACGCAGTATTTT. Protein: CAISRLAETDTQYF.

V and J are TRBV7-9 and TRBJ2-3; either TRBD1 or TRBD2 may fit D (5 bases each). CDR3 length equals 17 residues. The V gene lost 1 base and the J gene lost 3 bases, with 17 bases spanning the gap. Germline values: CDR1 SEHNR, CDR2 FQNEAQ (reference sequence). The CDR3 DNA reads as TGTGCCAGCAGCTTAGGAGCTGGGTCGGGACGAACAGATACGCAGTATTTT. Translated, it gives CASSLGAGSGRTDTQYF.

This clonotype was counted many times. The V and J genes are TRBV12-3 or TRBV12-4 and TRBJ2-7, with D hard to call. The CDR3 consists of 13 residues. V was cut by 1 base and J by 5 bases, with 9 bases left in between. The CDR3: CASSLGPLNEQYF. Here the CDR3 DNA reads TGTGCCAGCAGTTTAGGGCCTTTAAACGAGCAGTACTTC.

In its sample, this clonotype was seen many times. The V gene is TRBV5-6, the J gene TRBJ1-6; D is possibly TRBD1 (5 bases). Trimming stripped 1 base from V and 9 bases from J, with 5 bases between. The CDR3 covers 12 residues. Germline values: CDR1 SGHDT, CDR2 YYEEEE. DNA of the CDR3: TGTGCCAGCAGCTTGAGGGGTTCACCCCTCCACTTT. This translates into CASSLRGSPLHF.

The chain carries TRBV2 and TRBJ1-6; no reliable D call. This CDR3 comprises 16 residues. CDR1 SNHLY and CDR2 FYNNEI come from the germline V gene. V dropped 4 bases and J dropped 9 bases, with 19 bases sitting between them. CDR3 protein: CASSGSDLLTGSPLHF. CDR3 sequence (DNA): TGTGCCAGCAGTGGTTCCGACTTACTCACGGGTTCACCCCTCCACTTT.

This clonotype was recorded many times. For the CDR3, the DNA is TGTGCCAGCAGCCAGCGGACAGGGCACTACGAGCAGTACTTC. It is translated as CASSQRTGHYEQYF. The rearrangement links TRBV3-1 to TRBJ2-7; 8 nucleotides agree with TRBD1. Germline CDR1 reads LGHDT; CDR2 reads YNNKEL (reference sequence). The CDR3 has 14 amino acids. The V gene end was trimmed by 3 bases and the J gene end by 3 bases; junction bases not matched to a gene: 4.

The rearrangement joins TRBV5-1 to TRBJ2-5, with TRBD1 matching over 11 bases. CDR3 length: 16 amino acids. The ends lost 4 bases at V and 4 bases at J; junction bases unmatched: 9. The germline gives CDR1 SGHRS, CDR2 YFSETQ. CDR3 coding DNA: TGCGCCAGCAGCCCGGTCGGACAGGGGGCGCGAGAGACCCAGTACTTC. This gives the protein CASSPVGQGARETQYF.